The present T cell receptor beta chain was sequenced within a study of T-cell reconstitution after alpha-beta-depleted transplantation in children. Unique molecular identifiers were used to barcode this TCRbeta library. TCRdb re-called the PCR reads through MiXCR, storing one row per CDR3 protein. The repertoire holds about 440,000 distinct CDR3 sequences, with approximately 41% as singletons. Germline loops: CDR1 DFQATT, CDR2 SNEGSKA (reference sequence). V lost 5 bases to trimming and J lost 10 bases; unmatched junction nucleotides: 10. The CDR3 runs to 14 residues. The receptor was isolated from a girl aged 2 to 9 with aplastic anemia, due to receive a stem cell transplant. The chain has TRBV20-1 and TRBJ1-6; 8 nucleotides match TRBD1. Sequenced here: PBMCs, sampled before TCRalphabeta/CD19-depleted stem cell transplant. The CDR3 loop reads CSAPQTRGPSPLHF. The CDR3 nucleotides read TGCAGTGCTCCCCAGACCAGGGGGCCGTCACCCCTCCACTTT.